Below are 13 T cell receptor beta chains sequenced from a single sample in a study of blood T cell repertoires in COVID-19. Only in-frame clones appear in the TCRdb table, and some are missing; sequencing was by immunoSEQ multiplex PCR. Here the sample spans tens of thousands of clones, 87% being singletons. Material: peripheral blood. These receptors were obtained from a woman aged 60-75 years with COVID-19, enrolled during active disease.

This chain joins TRBV6-6 and TRBJ1-2; D remains unclear. The V end was cut by 6 bases, the J end by 7 bases, with 24 bases between. This CDR3 contains 16 residues. The germline gives CDR1 MNHNY, CDR2 SVGAGI (reference sequence). CDR3 DNA sequence: TGTGCCAGCAGAGATTCAGTTGGCGGGGAGGGAGGTGGCTACACCTTC. As protein: CASRDSVGGEGGGYTF.

The V call is TRBV6-5, the J call TRBJ1-1; no reliable D call. The CDR3 is 13 amino acids. CDR1 and CDR2 from the germline V gene are MNHEY and SVGAGI. The V gene lost 6 bases and the J gene lost 1 base, with 9 bases spanning the gap. CDR3 protein: CASRRVRNTEAFF. As DNA, the CDR3 is TGTGCCAGCAGGCGAGTCCGGAACACTGAAGCTTTCTTT.

The rearrangement uses TRBV4-1 and TRBJ2-3, with TRBD2 matching over 13 bases. The CDR3 totals 17 residues. The trim removed 0 bases at V and 6 bases at J, leaving 6 bases unmatched. Germline assignment: CDR1 MGHRA and CDR2 YSYEKL. The CDR3 loop is CASSQDGLAGARDTQYF. As DNA, the CDR3 is TGCGCCAGCAGCCAAGACGGACTAGCGGGGGCGCGGGATACGCAGTATTTT.

V usage is TRBV2 and J usage is TRBJ2-7; 10 nucleotides match TRBD1. V shed 6 bases, J shed 3 bases, and the junction held 2 bases outside the gene matches. This CDR3 comprises 13 residues. The germline CDR1 and CDR2 sequences are SNHLY and FYNNEI. The CDR3 DNA reads as TGTGCCAGCAGCGGGACAGGGGTCTACGAGCAGTACTTC. It specifies CASSGTGVYEQYF.

This clone has only one observation. The chain carries TRBV18 and TRBJ1-1; TRBD1 might be the D (6 bases). There are 13 residues in the CDR3. The germline gives CDR1 KGHSH, CDR2 LQKENI. The germline V and J ends were trimmed by 3 bases and 3 bases, with 8 bases remaining between them. This chain's CDR3 is CASSPQGYTEAFF. CDR3 DNA: TGTGCCAGCTCACCTCAGGGGTACACTGAAGCTTTCTTT.

This sequence joins TRBV7-3 and TRBJ1-1; D might be TRBD1 (5 bases). This CDR3 contains 13 residues. Trimming shortened V by 4 bases and J by 1 base, and 7 bases separated the two germline ends. CDR1 is SGHTA, CDR2 FQGTGA, per germline. CDR3 nucleotides: TGTGCCAGCAGCTCTCAGGGGAACACTGAAGCTTTCTTT. Translating it yields CASSSQGNTEAFF.

This chain links TRBV30 with TRBJ1-2; D perhaps matches TRBD1 (5 bases). Trimming took off 3 bases at V and 2 bases at J, with 7 bases between the two ends. The CDR3 loop spans 12 amino acids. From germline, CDR1 is GTSNPN and CDR2 SVGIG (reference sequence). The chain's CDR3 is CAWSRANYGYTF. The CDR3 DNA follows: TGTGCCTGGAGCAGGGCCAACTATGGCTACACCTTC.

This chain connects TRBV4-1 to TRBJ2-2; a weak D match, TRBD1 (5 bases). V lost 4 bases, J lost 2 bases, and 17 bases lay in between. The length of the CDR3 is 17 residues. Germline lookup yields CDR1 MGHRA and CDR2 YSYEKL. CDR3 bases: TGCGCCAGCAGCCCAAGTACTTTGGGGCTCAACACCGGGGAGCTGTTTTTT. Its protein is CASSPSTLGLNTGELFF.

In this sample, this clone turned up a few times. The chain is built from TRBV28 and TRBJ2-1, with D possibly being TRBD2 (7 bases). The CDR3 contains 14 residues. V dropped 5 bases and J dropped 7 bases, with 15 bases sitting between them. Germline CDR1 is MDHEN and CDR2 is SYDVKM. CDR3: CASSPPGGRNEQFF. The CDR3, as DNA: TGTGCCAGCAGTCCCCCGGGGGGCAGGAATGAGCAGTTCTTC.

The V and J genes are TRBV7-6 and TRBJ1-6, with D tentatively TRBD1 (6 bases). V lost 1 base and J lost 7, with 14 bases in between. Germline V gene lookup returns CDR1 SGHVS and CDR2 FNYEAQ. CDR3 length: 16 amino acids. As DNA, the CDR3 is TGTGCCAGCAGCTTAGTGGGCCGGCAGGGGAATTCACCCCTCCACTTT. Translated, it gives CASSLVGRQGNSPLHF.

The chain combines TRBV5-6 with TRBJ2-3; D ambiguous. The CDR3 covers 15 residues. The germline CDR1 and CDR2 sequences are SGHDT and YYEEEE. Trimming took 4 bases from V and 0 from J, leaving 12 bases between them. In DNA form, the CDR3 reads TGTGCCAGCAGCCCGCTTGTGAGAAGCACAGATACGCAGTATTTT. Its protein product is CASSPLVRSTDTQYF.

The chain recombines TRBV27 with TRBJ1-2, with 9 nucleotides matching TRBD1. Germline CDR1 and CDR2: MNHEY and SMNVEV (reference sequence). This CDR3 has 14 amino acids. J gave up 7 bases and V 10 bases, and 13 bases lay outside the gene matches. The CDR3 sequence: CATAFARDRAGYTF. CDR3 nucleotides: TGTGCCACCGCCTTCGCCCGGGACAGGGCTGGCTACACCTTC.

This sequence joins TRBV28 and TRBJ1-6; possible D gene TRBD1, 6 bases. Deletions cut 5 bases from V and 7 bases from J, with 15 bases between. Germline CDR1 is MDHEN and CDR2 is SYDVKM. This CDR3 is 15 amino acids long. The CDR3 protein is CASSQLTGKNSPLHF. CDR3 in DNA: TGTGCCAGCAGTCAACTAACAGGGAAAAATTCACCCCTCCACTTT.